This T cell receptor (beta chain) is drawn from a study of blood T cell repertoires in COVID-19. About the study: COVID-19 samples from acute and convalescent phases originated in the United States, Italy and Spain. The analysed material was cDNA or gDNA that came from T cells, B-cell-depleted T cells, or PBMCs.

Under the authors' procedure: Estimated nucleated cell counts came from reference gene primer amplification. Clones were read by immunoSEQ multiplex PCR, and TCRdb kept only the in-frame ones, dropping some. The V and J calls and clone size come from that table; D and trimming were worked out from the DNA. This table holds roughly 100,000 clones, approximately 89% found once. The sequencing input was peripheral blood. The clonotype comes from a woman aged 80 or over in a cohort sampled during active COVID-19.

CDR3 sequence (DNA): TGTGCCAGCAGTGAGGACATCTACGAGCAGTACTTC. Its protein is CASSEDIYEQYF. V is TRBV6-1 and J is TRBJ2-7; possibly TRBD1 for D (5 bases). Germline loops: CDR1 MNHNS, CDR2 SASEGT. The CDR3 length is 12 residues. V lost 3 bases and J 3 bases, leaving 6 bases between the germline ends.